What follows are 28 T cell receptor beta chains derived from one specimen sequenced in a study of cytomegalovirus exposure and HLA in healthy donors. Use of 60 Vbeta and 13 Jbeta primers characterized the PCR. TCRdb's table, derived via immunoSEQ multiplex PCR, lists solely in-frame clones and lacks some. The sample has about 130,000 clones, 80% seen once. Input material: PBMCs. The receptors here all came from a man aged 25-40 years in good health and CMV-seropositive.

The chain uses TRBV2 and TRBJ1-1, with 9 bases lining up with TRBD1. From germline, CDR1 is SNHLY and CDR2 FYNNEI. With V trimmed by 7 bases and J by 6 bases, 9 bases remained unmatched. The CDR3 totals 14 residues. CDR3 residues: CASTRDRVVPEAFF. In DNA form, the CDR3 reads TGTGCCAGCACCCGGGACAGGGTTGTTCCTGAAGCTTTCTTT.

This clone was seen at least ten times. This chain uses TRBV4-1 with TRBJ1-2; perhaps TRBD1 as D (6 bases). Germline CDR1 MGHRA, CDR2 YSYEKL. The CDR3 spans 16 residues. V was clipped by 1 base and J by 5 bases, with 17 bases between them. The CDR3 protein is CASSQVGSGGQYGYTF. CDR3 in DNA: TGCGCCAGCAGCCAAGTGGGGTCGGGGGGCCAATATGGCTACACCTTC.

The table lists this clone with a few counts. The CDR3 spells CASSPNRGSADTQYF. The CDR3 region has the DNA TGTGCCAGCAGCCCCAACAGGGGGTCAGCAGATACGCAGTATTTT. The J gene is TRBJ2-3, the V gene TRBV7-3, with 8 bases matching TRBD1. CDR1 and CDR2 (germline): SGHTA, FQGTGA. This CDR3 contains 15 residues. The J segment lost 4 bases and the V segment lost 5 bases, leaving 8 bases of the junction unmatched. The full variable domain, in which reference TRBV7-3 and TRBJ2-3 provide the parts outside the CDR3, is GAGVSQTPSNKVTEKGKYVELRCDPISGHTALYWYRQSLGQGPEFLIYFQGTGAADDSGLPNDRFFAVRPEGSVSTLKIQRTERGDSAVYLCASSPNRGSADTQYFGPGTRLTVL.

This clone showed up just once. The chain recombines TRBV7-6 with TRBJ1-4, with TRBD1 as a possible D gene (5 bases). Trimming removed 2 bases at V and 1 base at J, with 11 bases between. Per the germline V gene, CDR1 is SGHVS and CDR2 is FNYEAQ. This CDR3 has 16 amino acids. The CDR3 here is CASSLQQGLTNEKLFF. CDR3 nucleotides: TGTGCCAGCAGCTTACAGCAGGGTTTAACTAATGAAAAACTGTTTTTT.

V usage is TRBV10-1 and J usage is TRBJ1-1, with D possibly TRBD1 on 6 matching bases. Trimming stripped 8 bases from V and 5 bases from J, with 18 bases between. The CDR3 contains 14 residues. Germline assignment: CDR1 WNHNN and CDR2 SYGVQD (reference sequence). This CDR3 is CASSQGGKETEAFF. The DNA for the CDR3 is TGCGCCAGCTCACAGGGAGGGAAAGAGACTGAAGCTTTCTTT.

The rearrangement joins TRBV7-6 to TRBJ1-1; D remains unclear. The V end lost 2 bases, the J end lost 4 bases, and 5 bases lay between the germline ends. There are 12 residues in the CDR3. CDR1 is SGHVS and CDR2 is FNYEAQ in the germline V gene. Written as DNA, the CDR3 is TGTGCCAGCAGCTTACGGGGCACTGAAGCTTTCTTT. As protein: CASSLRGTEAFF.

V and J are TRBV4-2 and TRBJ1-1; perhaps TRBD1 as D (6 bases). This CDR3 is built from 13 residues. Trimming cost V 4 bases and J 8 bases, with 14 bases left between them. Germline values: CDR1 LGHNA, CDR2 YNFKEQ. The CDR3 DNA sequence: TGTGCCAGCAGCCCTCTCTCCGACAGGGAAGCTTTCTTT. Translating it yields CASSPLSDREAFF.

V is TRBV30 and J is TRBJ2-2; the match to TRBD1 covers 7 bases. This CDR3 has 15 residues. Trimming at V came to 0 bases and at J to 8 bases, leaving 9 bases not matched to a gene. CDR1 is GTSNPN and CDR2 is SVGIG in the germline V gene (reference sequence). CDR3 sequence: CAWSVGDRTVGELFF. As DNA, the CDR3 is TGTGCCTGGAGTGTGGGGGACAGAACGGTTGGGGAGCTGTTTTTT.

V and J are TRBV5-6 and TRBJ1-5; TRBD1 agrees at 10 bases. From germline, CDR1 is SGHDT and CDR2 YYEEEE. Losses at the gene ends were 0 bases for V and 7 bases for J; bases not matched to a gene: 4. CDR3 size: 15 residues. The CDR3 coding sequence is TGTGCCAGCAGCTTGGGACAGGGGGCACTACAGCCCCAGCATTTT. Its protein is CASSLGQGALQPQHF.

This clone turned up a few times. This chain joins TRBV19 and TRBJ2-1; TRBD1 aligns across 9 bases. The J segment lost 9 bases and the V segment lost 0 bases, leaving 6 bases of the junction unmatched. CDR1 is LNHDA, CDR2 SQIVND, per germline (reference sequence). The CDR3 runs to 15 residues. The CDR3: CASSIDQQGAGEQFF. Written as DNA, the CDR3 is TGTGCCAGTAGTATAGATCAACAGGGGGCTGGTGAGCAGTTCTTC.

Of note for this clone: The same CDR3 can be traced to other DNA sequences in this sample. The chain has TRBV28 and TRBJ2-7; the match to TRBD2 covers 8 bases. Germline values: CDR1 MDHEN, CDR2 SYDVKM. After removal of 6 bases from V and 7 bases from J, the junction contained 5 bases not matched to a gene. This CDR3 is built from 12 residues. This CDR3 is CASSSGGPEQYF. The CDR3 nucleotides are TGTGCCAGCAGCTCGGGAGGGCCGGAGCAGTACTTC.

The gene calls are TRBV6-1 and TRBJ2-7; 9 nucleotides agree with TRBD1. The CDR3 runs to 15 residues. CDR1 MNHNS and CDR2 SASEGT come from the germline V gene. The ends lost 0 bases at V and 6 bases at J; junction bases unmatched: 6. Here the CDR3 reads CASSEALGTGREQYF. As DNA, the CDR3 is TGTGCCAGCAGTGAAGCGCTCGGGACAGGGCGCGAGCAGTACTTC.

The rearrangement uses TRBV25-1 and TRBJ1-5; 9 nucleotides align to TRBD1. V trimming: 6 bases; J trimming: 5 bases; junction bases outside the gene matches: 5. The CDR3 sequence is 14 residues long. Germline CDR1 reads MGHDK; CDR2 reads SYGVNS. The CDR3 bases are TGTGCCAGCAGAGGACAGGGGAGGGATCAGCCCCAGCATTTT. This codes for CASRGQGRDQPQHF.

This chain connects TRBV27 to TRBJ2-5, with 12 bases matching TRBD2. Judging by the DNA end, TRBJ2-7 fits better; the J call may be wrong. This CDR3 is built from 14 residues. CDR1 MNHEY and CDR2 SMNVEV come from the germline V gene (reference sequence). CDR3 in DNA: TGTGCCAGCAGTCCGGGACTAGCGGGCTACGAGCAGTACTTC. This sequence encodes CASSPGLAGYEQYF.

The genes are TRBV6-5 and TRBJ2-7; TRBD1 might be the D (5 bases). Looked up from germline, CDR1 is MNHEY and CDR2 is SVGAGI. The V end was cut by 8 bases, the J end by 4 bases, with 21 bases between. The CDR3 length is 15 residues. The CDR3 region is CASAPQRGSEYEQYF. The CDR3 bases are TGTGCCAGCGCCCCCCAAAGGGGATCTGAGTACGAGCAGTACTTC.

The chain joins TRBV14 to TRBJ1-4; a weak D match, TRBD1 (6 bases). Trimming took 9 bases from V and 5 from J, leaving 10 bases between them. The CDR3 runs 12 residues. The germline gives CDR1 SGHDN, CDR2 FVKESK. CDR3 in amino acids: CASGRGNEKLFF. The CDR3 DNA reads TGTGCCAGTGGCAGGGGAAATGAAAAACTGTTTTTT.

The J gene is TRBJ1-2, the V gene TRBV28, with D possibly being TRBD1 (6 bases). V was cut by 8 bases and J by 6 bases, with 16 bases left in between. CDR1 and CDR2 (germline): MDHEN, SYDVKM. The CDR3 is made up of 13 amino acids. The CDR3: CASLQGPRHGYTF. The CDR3 DNA is TGTGCCAGCCTTCAGGGGCCCAGGCATGGCTACACCTTC.

The J gene is TRBJ2-5, the V gene TRBV5-1; unclear D gene. TRBJ2-7 matches the DNA end more closely, so the J call is doubtful. The germline gives CDR1 SGHRS, CDR2 YFSETQ. The CDR3 has 13 residues. The CDR3 spells CASSLGAGYEQYF. The CDR3 nucleotides read TGCGCCAGCAGCTTGGGTGCAGGCTACGAGCAGTACTTC.

This CDR3 is CASSLRGYGSYEQYF. The CDR3 DNA follows: TGTGCCAGCAGTTTAAGGGGATACGGCTCCTACGAGCAGTACTTC. The chain joins TRBV27 to TRBJ2-7; D is perhaps TRBD1 (5 bases). This CDR3 is built from 15 residues. V lost 2 bases and J 0 bases, leaving 11 bases between the germline ends. Germline CDR1 MNHEY, CDR2 SMNVEV (reference sequence).

V and J are TRBV7-3 and TRBJ1-2, with TRBD1 matching over 9 bases. The V gene's germline CDR1 is SGHTA and CDR2 FQGTGA. This CDR3 region has 16 residues. After removal of 2 bases from V and 4 bases from J, the junction contained 8 bases not matched to a gene. The CDR3 sequence is CASSLGSTGGGYGYTF. In DNA form, the CDR3 reads TGTGCCAGCAGCTTAGGGTCAACAGGGGGCGGCTATGGCTACACCTTC.

The sample holds one count of this clone. The rearrangement links TRBV29-1 to TRBJ1-1; D possibly corresponds to TRBD1 (6 bases). This CDR3 is 13 amino acids long. The V and J ends lost 3 bases and 4 bases respectively, with 12 bases between them. CDR1 is SQVTM and CDR2 is ANQGSEA in the germline V gene. The CDR3 coding sequence is TGCAGCGTTGATGGGGGACAAGTCACTGAAGCTTTCTTT. It translates to CSVDGGQVTEAFF.

The CDR3, as DNA: TGCGCCAGCAGCTTGGGACAGGGGGCTAATGAAAAACTGTTTTTT. Translated: CASSLGQGANEKLFF. The rearrangement uses TRBV5-1 and TRBJ1-4; TRBD1 agrees at 9 bases. Germline V gives CDR1 SGHRS, CDR2 YFSETQ. V shed 0 bases and J 3 bases; nucleotides not matched to a gene: 0. The CDR3 length is 15 residues. The full variable domain, rest sourced from reference TRBV5-1 and TRBJ1-4, is KAGVTQTPRYLIKTRGQQVTLSCSPISGHRSVSWYQQTPGQGLQFLFEYFSETQRNKGNFPGRFSGRQFSNSRSEMNVSTLELGDSALYLCASSLGQGANEKLFFGSGTQLSVL.

This clone appeared a few times. The chain recombines TRBV2 with TRBJ2-7; 7 nucleotides line up with TRBD2. Trimming cost V 1 base and J 2 bases; bases outside gene matches: 11. This CDR3 is 17 amino acids long. Germline CDR1 and CDR2: SNHLY and FYNNEI. CDR3 amino acids: CASSEELIRDYTYEQYF. In nucleotides, the CDR3 is TGTGCCAGCAGTGAAGAGCTAATCCGGGACTACACCTACGAGCAGTACTTC. Using reference TRBV2 and TRBJ2-7 for the parts outside the CDR3, the full variable domain is EPEVTQTPSHQVTQMGQEVILRCVPISNHLYFYWYRQILGQKVEFLVSFYNNEISEKSEIFDDQFSVERPDGSNFTLKIRSTKLEDSAMYFCASSEELIRDYTYEQYFGPGTRLTVT.

In its sample, this clone was seen a few times. The chain couples TRBV7-2 to TRBJ1-1; D unclear. Trimming stripped 5 bases from V and 1 base from J, with 8 bases between. CDR1 is SGHTA, CDR2 FQGNSA, per germline. This CDR3 has 13 residues. CDR3 nucleotides: TGTGCCAGCAGCCTCCACAGGAACACTGAAGCTTTCTTT. Translating it yields CASSLHRNTEAFF.

The J gene is TRBJ1-2, the V gene TRBV4-1, with 8 bases identical to TRBD1. Germline assignment: CDR1 MGHRA and CDR2 YSYEKL. V lost 1 base to trimming and J lost 5 bases; unmatched junction nucleotides: 6. The CDR3 runs 15 residues. CDR3 loop: CASSQANRGWYGYTF. The CDR3 DNA reads TGCGCCAGCAGCCAAGCAAACAGGGGGTGGTATGGCTACACCTTC.

The chain uses TRBV27 and TRBJ2-2; no clear D gene. The V and J ends lost 5 bases and 6 bases respectively, with 7 bases between them. This CDR3 region has 12 residues. CDR1 is MNHEY, CDR2 SMNVEV, per germline (reference sequence). This chain's CDR3 is CASSPFSGELFF. CDR3 in DNA: TGTGCCAGCAGTCCATTTTCCGGGGAGCTGTTTTTT.

J is TRBJ1-2 and V is TRBV12-5, with D perhaps TRBD1 (5 bases). CDR1 is LGHNT, CDR2 FRNRAP, per germline. This CDR3 region has 17 residues. Trimming cost V 6 bases and J 3 bases, with 23 bases left between them. The CDR3 spells CASGPLSQGSFDYGYTF. CDR3 in DNA: TGTGCTAGTGGACCCCTATCCCAGGGTTCGTTCGACTATGGCTACACCTTC.

Of note for this clone: At one boundary the junction diverges from the germline segment, which might be a read error. The CDR3 region has the DNA TGTGCCAGCGGTGAAGAGCGGGGGGGCTACGAGCAGTACTTC. Its translation is CASGEERGGYEQYF. This chain joins TRBV2 and TRBJ2-7, with 10 bases fitting TRBD2. This CDR3 has 14 amino acids. Per the germline V gene, CDR1 is SNHLY and CDR2 is FYNNEI.